This TCR beta chain was captured in a study of T cell responses to AZD1222 COVID-19 vaccine. Across the study: Second-dose intervals near 4 or 12 weeks were combined. Study-wide findings and caveats: Unmutated regions of variants are reportedly targeted by nearly half of spike-specific TCRs. Scientists sampled the repertoires only once the peak T cell response had passed. Females made up more of the donors, who were largely white British, and clonal diversity may have come out too low.

The CDR3 loop spans 14 amino acids. Germline CDR1 and CDR2: SNHLY and FYNNEI. Trimming stripped 6 bases from V and 2 bases from J, with 11 bases between. As regards this clone: Antigen unknown.

The data were produced by immunoSEQ multiplex PCR, yet TCRdb's version contains in-frame clones alone and is incomplete. The sample consists of 90,000 to 150,000 clones, approximately 87% of them appearing once. The chain joins TRBV2 to TRBJ1-5; D gene uncertain. Material: peripheral blood, obtained on day 0 of AZD1222 vaccination. The TCR sequence derives from an adult in good health. CDR3 in amino acids: CASRMMAGNQPQHF. CDR3 nucleotides: TGTGCCAGCAGGATGATGGCAGGCAATCAGCCCCAGCATTTT.